Listed below are T cell receptor beta chains from one sample, sequenced in a study of beta chain features in type 1 diabetes. Profiled with immunoSEQ multiplex PCR; TCRdb holds only in-frame clones, not every one. This sample has 300,000 to 350,000 clones; around 9.7% occur once, and the top ten carry approximately 1%. The specimen was central memory CD4+ T cells from blood. These receptors originate from a man in his thirties or forties with type 1 diabetes. Both conserved end residues are part of each CDR3. The order of the fields is V gene, CDR3 protein.

TRBV29-1	CSARDGGLTLHF
TRBV11-2	CASSPFGRGGPNEQFF
TRBV7-2	CASRLVGTGGPELFF
TRBV6-5	CASRRETQYF
TRBV6-5	CASSLSTSGVYNEQFF
TRBV19	CASSMGRGYEQYF
TRBV28	CASSPVITGGAVQYF
TRBV9	CASSAGLAGALDTQYF
TRBV23-1	CASSREGEGETQYF
TRBV7-8	CASLVRGAGDTQYF
TRBV6-6	CASSLPSDEQFF
TRBV29-1	CSVDQGTDTQYF
TRBV11-2	CASSPWTSGWNEQFF
TRBV29-1	CSVERAGRETQYF
TRBV13	CASSPQGQGGNSPLHF
TRBV5-1	CASRFGGSQETQYF
TRBV29-1	CSVGDRLREAFF
TRBV2	CASRWTGRDTQYF
TRBV6-1	CASSAGTYDYGYTF
TRBV11-2	CASSFFRDTHQETQYF